The rows below give T cell receptor beta chains drawn from one sample of a study of technical replicates of blood from a few donors. Method: immunoSEQ multiplex PCR; TCRdb's copy keeps in-frame clones and lacks some. In the table there are tens of thousands of clones, about nine tenths of which are singletons. Sequencing was done on a sample of T cells isolated from PBMCs. Receptors were obtained from a human donor in good health. Each CDR3 is given with its conserved first and last residue. The D gene is left open where the match is weak. Expanded clones get a size class; other rows say once, few or many, or leave the size out.

J gene,CDR3 length,V gene,clone size,D gene,CDR3 protein,CDR3 DNA
TRBJ2-5,16,TRBV6-6,once,TRBD2,CASSYSTASGRETQYF,TGTGCCAGCAGTTACTCGACGGCTAGCGGGAGAGAGACCCAGTACTTC
TRBJ2-7,14,TRBV28,.,TRBD2,CASSLGAGVYEQYF,TGTGCCAGCAGTTTAGGAGCGGGAGTATACGAGCAGTACTTC
TRBJ2-1,16,TRBV4-3,once,TRBD1,CASSQDLGQGENEQFF,TGCGCCAGCAGCCAAGATCTTGGACAGGGGGAGAATGAGCAGTTCTTC
TRBJ2-7,11,TRBV27,.,.,CASSSPGEQYF,TGTGCCAGCAGTTCCCCAGGCGAGCAGTACTTC
TRBJ2-7,11,TRBV20-1,once,.,CSAAQLNEQYF,TGCAGTGCAGCACAGCTCAACGAGCAGTACTTC
TRBJ2-3,16,TRBV19,.,TRBD2,CASTKLAGGPTDTQYF,TGTGCCAGTACCAAACTAGCGGGAGGGCCAACAGATACGCAGTATTTT
TRBJ2-3,17,TRBV11-2,.,TRBD2,CASSTKGLAGEGDTQYF,TGTGCCAGCAGCACCAAAGGACTAGCGGGAGAGGGAGATACGCAGTATTTT
TRBJ1-2,13,TRBV30,.,.,CAWSDAGNYGYTF,TGTGCCTGGAGTGATGCAGGGAACTATGGCTACACCTTC
TRBJ2-5,12,TRBV7-9,.,TRBD2,CAGTSVQETQYF,TGTGCCGGGACTAGCGTGCAAGAGACCCAGTACTTC
TRBJ1-2,16,TRBV7-9,once,.,CASSLVGADANYGYTF,TGTGCCAGCAGCTTAGTCGGAGCGGACGCGAACTATGGCTACACCTTC
TRBJ2-7,16,TRBV27,.,TRBD2,CASSSVEREVSYEQYF,TGTGCCAGCAGTTCTGTGGAGCGGGAGGTCTCCTACGAGCAGTACTTC
TRBJ1-3,14,TRBV11-2,.,.,CASSPNRDLNTIYF,TGTGCCAGCAGCCCGAACAGGGATTTGAACACCATATATTTT
TRBJ2-5,14,TRBV13,.,TRBD1,CASSLGDRAGEQYF,TGTGCCAGCAGCTTAGGCGACAGGGCTGGAGAGCAGTACTTC
TRBJ2-5,12,TRBV2,.,.,CASNRDGETQYF,TGTGCCAGCAACAGGGATGGAGAGACCCAGTACTTC
TRBJ1-3,13,TRBV5-4,.,TRBD1,CASSVDRGNTIYF,TGTGCCAGCAGCGTGGACAGGGGGAACACCATATATTTT
TRBJ2-7,13,TRBV5-6,.,.,CASRYGQTYEQYF,TGTGCCAGCAGATACGGACAGACCTACGAGCAGTACTTC
TRBJ2-5,13,TRBV5-4,once,.,CASSSRAASTQYF,TGTGCCAGCAGCTCCAGGGCAGCCTCCACCCAGTACTTC
TRBJ2-1,16,TRBV5-1,many,TRBD2,CASSRTSGSSYNEQFF,TGCGCCAGCAGTCGGACTAGCGGGAGCTCCTACAATGAGCAGTTCTTC
TRBJ2-1,15,TRBV9,.,TRBD2,CASSSGGREGNEQFF,TGTGCCAGCAGCTCCGGGGGGCGGGAGGGGAATGAGCAGTTCTTC
TRBJ1-1,16,TRBV9,once,.,CASSVTRDNENTEAFF,TGTGCCAGCAGCGTCACCCGGGACAATGAGAACACTGAAGCTTTCTTT
TRBJ1-2,14,TRBV2,.,.,CASSDGRGPYGYTF,TGTGCCAGCAGTGACGGGCGGGGGCCCTATGGCTACACCTTC
TRBJ1-1,15,TRBV9,.,.,CASSGLSGLNTEAFF,TGTGCCAGCAGCGGCCTCTCAGGCCTTAACACTGAAGCTTTCTTT
TRBJ2-7,13,TRBV5-1,.,.,CASSLGPRDEQYF,TGCGCCAGCAGCTTGGGTCCTCGCGACGAGCAGTACTTC
TRBJ2-7,14,TRBV19,.,TRBD1,CASRPGTGPYEQYF,TGTGCCAGTAGACCCGGGACAGGACCCTACGAGCAGTACTTC